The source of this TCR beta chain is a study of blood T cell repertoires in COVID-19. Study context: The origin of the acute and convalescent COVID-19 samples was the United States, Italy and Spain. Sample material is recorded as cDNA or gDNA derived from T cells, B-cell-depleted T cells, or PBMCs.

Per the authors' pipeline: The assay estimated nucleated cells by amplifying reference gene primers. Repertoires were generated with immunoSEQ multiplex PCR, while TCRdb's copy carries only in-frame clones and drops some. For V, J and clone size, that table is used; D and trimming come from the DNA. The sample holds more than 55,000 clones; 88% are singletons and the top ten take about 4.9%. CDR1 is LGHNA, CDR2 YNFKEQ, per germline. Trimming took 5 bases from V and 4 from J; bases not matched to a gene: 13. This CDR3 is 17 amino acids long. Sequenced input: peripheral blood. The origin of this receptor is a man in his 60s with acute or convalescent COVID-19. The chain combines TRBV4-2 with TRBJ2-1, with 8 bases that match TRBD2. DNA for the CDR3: TGTGCCAGCAGCGCCAAGATAGGGGTAGCGGGATACAATGAGCAGTTCTTC. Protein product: CASSAKIGVAGYNEQFF.